The clone carrying this T cell receptor (beta chain) came up a few times. Its antigen is unidentified. Here immunoSEQ multiplex PCR was the method, and the copy in TCRdb shows in-frame clones only, minus some. Here the sample spans some 500,000 clones, about 80% being singletons. The data are from a study of shared clonotypes between healthy human individuals. Study results and limitations: Clonotype sharing among donors was thought likely to change with sequencing depth.

This sequence originates from a middle-aged woman in good health. Some clones in this sample may be carry-over from other donors' samples. The sequencing input was PBMCs.

For the CDR3, the DNA is TGCAGTGCTAGGACCTTGACTGAAGCTTTCTTT. It yields the protein CSARTLTEAFF. The J gene is TRBJ1-1, the V gene TRBV20-1, with D unclear. In germline, CDR1 is DFQATT, CDR2 SNEGSKA (reference sequence). The CDR3 sequence is 11 residues long. V shed 3 bases and J shed 5 bases, with 7 bases lying between them.